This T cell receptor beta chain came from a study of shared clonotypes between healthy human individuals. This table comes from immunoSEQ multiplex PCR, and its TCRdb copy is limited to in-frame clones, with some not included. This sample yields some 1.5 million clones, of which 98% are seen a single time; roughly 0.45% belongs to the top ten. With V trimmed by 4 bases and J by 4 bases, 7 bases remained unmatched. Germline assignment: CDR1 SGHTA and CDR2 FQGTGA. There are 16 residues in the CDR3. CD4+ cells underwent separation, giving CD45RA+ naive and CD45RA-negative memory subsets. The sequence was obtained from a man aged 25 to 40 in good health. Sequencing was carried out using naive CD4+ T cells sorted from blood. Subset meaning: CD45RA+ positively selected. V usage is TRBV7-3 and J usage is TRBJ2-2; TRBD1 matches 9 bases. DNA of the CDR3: TGTGCCAGCAGCTCATGGACAGGGGAGGGCACCGGGGAGCTGTTTTTT. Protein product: CASSSWTGEGTGELFF.